This is a list of T cell receptor beta chains from one sample in a study of cytomegalovirus exposure and HLA in healthy donors. The table came from immunoSEQ multiplex PCR; TCRdb's copy has only in-frame clones and leaves some out. The table has about 170,000 clones, roughly 80% seen once. Sequenced material: PBMCs. The receptors originated from a woman between 45 and 60 years old in good health and CMV-seropositive. CDR3s include the opening cysteine and the closing phenylalanine or tryptophan. The order of the fields is clone size, D gene, J gene, V gene, CDR3 protein, CDR3 DNA. The D gene is left open where the match is weak. Part of the rows lack a size; the others show once, few, many or a class for expanded clones.

NA,TRBD2,TRBJ2-7,TRBV10-3,CAIRGGTSGGQSSYEQYF,TGTGCCATCAGGGGGGGGACTAGCGGGGGACAGAGCTCCTACGAGCAGTACTTC
NA,NA,TRBJ2-3,TRBV6-4,CASSDQSTDTQYF,TGTGCCAGCAGTGACCAGAGCACAGATACGCAGTATTTT
NA,NA,TRBJ1-2,TRBV9,CASSVAGQAYGYTF,TGTGCCAGCAGCGTAGCGGGACAAGCATATGGCTACACCTTC
NA,TRBD2,TRBJ2-1,TRBV7-9,CSSSTGASGSAGDEQFF,TGTTCCAGCAGCACCGGGGCTAGCGGGAGCGCAGGCGATGAGCAGTTCTTC
NA,NA,TRBJ2-7,TRBV27,CASSFKPGNYEQYF,TGTGCCAGCAGTTTTAAGCCGGGAAACTACGAGCAGTACTTC
NA,NA,TRBJ2-7,TRBV25-1,CASSRVGGGYEQYF,TGTGCCAGCAGCCGAGTGGGAGGGGGGTACGAGCAGTACTTC
few,NA,TRBJ1-2,TRBV11-2,CASSLDPVMGSGYTF,TGTGCCAGCAGCTTAGATCCAGTTATGGGGAGCGGCTACACCTTC
NA,TRBD1,TRBJ1-1,TRBV5-1,CASSYQQGGAEAFF,TGCGCCAGCAGCTACCAACAGGGGGGGGCTGAAGCTTTCTTT
NA,TRBD1,TRBJ2-5,TRBV7-3,CASSKTGTGQETQYF,TGTGCCAGCAGCAAGACCGGGACAGGGCAGGAGACCCAGTACTTC
NA,NA,TRBJ2-2,TRBV14,CASSQVFTGELFF,TGTGCCAGCAGCCAAGTATTCACCGGGGAGCTGTTTTTT
few,TRBD1,TRBJ2-4,TRBV5-1,CASSLNTGGQNIQYF,TGCGCCAGCAGCCTAAATACAGGGGGCCAAAACATTCAGTACTTC
NA,TRBD1,TRBJ1-1,TRBV7-8,CASSRGQMNTEAFF,TGTGCCAGCAGCCGGGGACAGATGAACACTGAAGCTTTCTTT
NA,NA,TRBJ1-1,TRBV7-3,CASSLTPGINTEAFF,TGTGCCAGCAGCTTAACTCCCGGGATTAACACTGAAGCTTTCTTT
NA,TRBD1,TRBJ1-4,TRBV27,CASSLKGNLRDRRIATNEKLFF,TGTGCCAGCAGCCTAAAGGGGAATCTCCGGGACAGGCGAATTGCAACTAATGAAAAACTGTTTTTT
NA,TRBD1,TRBJ2-7,TRBV5-1,CASSPGQPYEQYF,TGCGCCAGCAGCCCGGGACAGCCCTACGAGCAGTACTTC
once,NA,TRBJ1-2,TRBV28,CASNGQGRFVYGYTF,TGTGCCAGCAATGGGCAGGGCAGGTTCGTCTATGGCTACACCTTC
NA,NA,TRBJ2-5,TRBV18,CASSPTGRETQYF,TGTGCCAGCTCACCCACAGGGCGAGAGACCCAGTACTTC
once,TRBD2,TRBJ2-3,TRBV9,CASSVVRGGADTQYF,TGTGCCAGCAGCGTAGTACGGGGGGGGGCAGATACGCAGTATTTT
NA,NA,TRBJ1-2,TRBV25-1,CASRQTGLDYGYTF,TGTGCCAGCAGACAAACAGGGCTGGACTATGGCTACACCTTC
NA,NA,TRBJ2-4,TRBV6-4,CASSDSEGLIQYF,TGTGCCAGCAGTGACTCGGAGGGACTCATTCAGTACTTC
NA,NA,TRBJ2-2,TRBV10-1,CASSASTGPGELFF,TGCGCCAGCAGTGCATCAACAGGCCCCGGGGAGCTGTTTTTT
NA,TRBD1,TRBJ2-7,TRBV30,CAWSVPAGQEYF,TGTGCCTGGAGTGTACCCGCGGGACAGGAGTACTTC
few,NA,TRBJ1-1,TRBV13,CASSSGTLVTEAFF,TGTGCCAGCAGTTCCGGGACACTCGTCACTGAAGCTTTCTTT
NA,TRBD1,TRBJ1-1,TRBV6-1,CASSPGGRGTEAFF,TGTGCCAGCAGTCCAGGGGGCCGGGGGACTGAAGCTTTCTTT
NA,TRBD2,TRBJ2-7,TRBV6-6,CASSYGVGGRRVEQYF,TGTGCCAGCAGTTACGGGGTTGGCGGGAGGCGTGTCGAGCAGTACTTC
NA,TRBD2,TRBJ2-3,TRBV19,CASSSGTSGRGPDTQYF,TGTGCCAGTAGTTCCGGGACTAGCGGGAGGGGCCCAGATACGCAGTATTTT
NA,TRBD1,TRBJ2-5,TRBV28,CASSPTGGQETQYF,TGTGCCAGCAGTCCTACAGGGGGACAAGAGACCCAGTACTTC
once,NA,TRBJ2-4,TRBV7-9,CASTGGFRQYF,TGTGCTTCCACCGGCGGGTTTCGTCAGTACTTC
NA,TRBD2,TRBJ2-1,TRBV19,CASSIRGGSYNEQFF,TGTGCCAGTAGTATCCGGGGGGGGTCATACAATGAGCAGTTCTTC
NA,NA,TRBJ2-7,TRBV7-6,CASSSPWGRNYEQYF,TGTGCCAGCAGCTCACCTTGGGGCAGGAACTACGAGCAGTACTTC
NA,NA,TRBJ1-1,TRBV2,CASSEFRAHTEAFF,TGTGCCAGCAGTGAATTCAGGGCCCACACTGAAGCTTTCTTT
NA,TRBD2,TRBJ2-1,TRBV19,CASRPRGGGAYNEQFF,TGTGCCAGTCGACCCCGGGGCGGGGGAGCCTACAATGAGCAGTTCTTC
NA,TRBD1,TRBJ2-7,TRBV7-3,CASSPTGGQGIVEQYF,TGTGCCAGCAGCCCAACTGGAGGACAGGGAATTGTCGAGCAGTACTTC
NA,TRBD2,TRBJ2-3,TRBV2,CASRIAGRTDTQYF,TGTGCCAGCAGAATAGCGGGTAGAACAGATACGCAGTATTTT
NA,TRBD1,TRBJ1-5,TRBV19,CASSVSDRGRQPQHF,TGTGCCAGTAGTGTCTCGGACAGGGGAAGACAGCCCCAGCATTTT
NA,NA,TRBJ1-2,TRBV10-3,CATRRDYGYTF,TGTGCCACCCGACGGGACTATGGCTACACCTTC